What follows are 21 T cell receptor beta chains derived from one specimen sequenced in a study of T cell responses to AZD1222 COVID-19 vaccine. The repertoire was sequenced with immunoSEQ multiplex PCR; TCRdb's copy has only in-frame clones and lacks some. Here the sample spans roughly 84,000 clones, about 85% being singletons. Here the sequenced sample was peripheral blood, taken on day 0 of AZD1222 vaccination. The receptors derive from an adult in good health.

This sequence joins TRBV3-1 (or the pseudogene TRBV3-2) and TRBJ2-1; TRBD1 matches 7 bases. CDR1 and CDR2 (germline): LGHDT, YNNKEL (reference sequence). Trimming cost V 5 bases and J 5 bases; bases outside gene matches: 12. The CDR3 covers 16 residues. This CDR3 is CASSYLNPGTDNEQFF. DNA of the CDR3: TGTGCCAGCAGCTACCTCAACCCCGGGACAGACAATGAGCAGTTCTTC.

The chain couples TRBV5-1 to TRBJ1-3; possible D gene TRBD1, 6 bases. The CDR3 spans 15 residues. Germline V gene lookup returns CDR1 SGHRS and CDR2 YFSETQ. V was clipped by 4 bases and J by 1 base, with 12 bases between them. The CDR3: CASSSQGLSGNTIYF. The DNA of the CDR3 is TGCGCCAGCAGCAGCCAGGGGTTATCTGGAAACACCATATATTTT.

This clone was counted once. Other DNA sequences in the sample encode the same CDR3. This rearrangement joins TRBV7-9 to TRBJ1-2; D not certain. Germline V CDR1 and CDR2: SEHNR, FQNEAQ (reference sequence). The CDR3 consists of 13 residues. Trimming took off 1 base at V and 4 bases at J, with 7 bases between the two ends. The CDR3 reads CASSLGQFYGYTF. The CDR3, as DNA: TGTGCCAGCAGCTTAGGGCAGTTCTATGGCTACACCTTC.

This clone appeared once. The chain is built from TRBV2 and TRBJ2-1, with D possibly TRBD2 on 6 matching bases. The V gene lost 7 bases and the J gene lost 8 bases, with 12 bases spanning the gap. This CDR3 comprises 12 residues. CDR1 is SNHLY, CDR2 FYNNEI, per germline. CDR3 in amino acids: CASTRRGDEQFF. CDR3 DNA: TGTGCCAGCACCCGGCGGGGAGATGAGCAGTTCTTC.

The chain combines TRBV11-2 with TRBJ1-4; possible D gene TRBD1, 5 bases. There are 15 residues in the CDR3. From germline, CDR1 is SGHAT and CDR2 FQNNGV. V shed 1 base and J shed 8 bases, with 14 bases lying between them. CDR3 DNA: TGTGCCAGCAGCTTAGGTGGAGGGGTGGTCGAAAAACTGTTTTTT. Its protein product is CASSLGGGVVEKLFF.

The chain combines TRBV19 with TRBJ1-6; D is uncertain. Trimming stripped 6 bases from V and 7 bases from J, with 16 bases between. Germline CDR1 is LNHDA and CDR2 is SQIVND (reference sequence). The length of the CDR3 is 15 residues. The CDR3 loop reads CASSGGFIGNSPLHF. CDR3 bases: TGTGCCAGTAGCGGAGGGTTCATCGGGAATTCACCCCTCCACTTT.

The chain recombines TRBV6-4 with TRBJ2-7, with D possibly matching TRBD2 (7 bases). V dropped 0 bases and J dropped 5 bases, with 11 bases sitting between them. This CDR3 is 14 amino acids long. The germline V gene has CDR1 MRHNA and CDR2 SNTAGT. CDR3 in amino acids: CASSDSGEGDEQYF. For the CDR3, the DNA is TGTGCCAGCAGTGACTCAGGGGAGGGGGACGAGCAGTACTTC.

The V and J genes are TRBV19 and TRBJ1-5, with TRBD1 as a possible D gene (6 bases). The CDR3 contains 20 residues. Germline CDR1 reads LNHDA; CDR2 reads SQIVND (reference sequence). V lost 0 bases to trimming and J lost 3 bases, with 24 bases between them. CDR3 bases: TGTGCCAGTAGTATAGAAAACCCCCAAACGTCCAGGGGAATCAATCAGCCCCAGCATTTT. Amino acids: CASSIENPQTSRGINQPQHF.

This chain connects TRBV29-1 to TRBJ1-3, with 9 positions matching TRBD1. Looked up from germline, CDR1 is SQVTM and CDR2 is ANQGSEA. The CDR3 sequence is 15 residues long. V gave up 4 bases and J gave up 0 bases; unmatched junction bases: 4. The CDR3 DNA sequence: TGCAGCGTTGGGACAGGGGCAATCTCTGGAAACACCATATATTTT. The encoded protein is CSVGTGAISGNTIYF.

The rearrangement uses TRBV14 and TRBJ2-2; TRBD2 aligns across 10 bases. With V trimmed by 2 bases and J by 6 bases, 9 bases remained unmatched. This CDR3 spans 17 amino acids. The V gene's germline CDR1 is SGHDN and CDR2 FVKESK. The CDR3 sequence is CASSQPVLAGVAGELFF. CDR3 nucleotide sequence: TGTGCCAGCAGCCAACCAGTCCTAGCGGGAGTAGCCGGGGAGCTGTTTTTT.

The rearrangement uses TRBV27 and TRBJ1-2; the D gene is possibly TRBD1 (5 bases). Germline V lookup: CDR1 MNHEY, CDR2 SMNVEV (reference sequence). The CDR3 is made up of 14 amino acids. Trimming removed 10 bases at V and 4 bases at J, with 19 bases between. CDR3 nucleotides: TGTGCCACCTCGAACCGGGACGGAGGCTATGGCTACACCTTC. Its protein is CATSNRDGGYGYTF.

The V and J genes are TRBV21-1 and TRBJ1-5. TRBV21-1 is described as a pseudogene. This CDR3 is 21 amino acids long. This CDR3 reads CASSKGLGKGTNGGGNQPQHF. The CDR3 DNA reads TGTGCCAGCAGCAAAGGACTAGGCAAGGGAACCAACGGAGGGGGCAATCAGCCCCAGCATTTT.

This chain's CDR3 is CASSFFSGTPVYGYTF. The CDR3 DNA follows: TGCGCCAGCAGCTTCTTTTCAGGGACACCGGTCTATGGCTACACCTTC. The chain employs TRBV5-1 and TRBJ1-2; D might be TRBD1 (6 bases). V lost 2 bases and J 4 bases, leaving 18 bases between the germline ends. The germline V gene encodes CDR1 SGHRS and CDR2 YFSETQ. This CDR3 contains 16 residues.

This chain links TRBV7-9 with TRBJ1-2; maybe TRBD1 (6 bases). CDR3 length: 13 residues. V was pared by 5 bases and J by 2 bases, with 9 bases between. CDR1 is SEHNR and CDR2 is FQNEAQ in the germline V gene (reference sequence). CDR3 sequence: CASSPGQNYGYTF. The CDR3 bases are TGTGCCAGCAGCCCTGGACAGAACTATGGCTACACCTTC.

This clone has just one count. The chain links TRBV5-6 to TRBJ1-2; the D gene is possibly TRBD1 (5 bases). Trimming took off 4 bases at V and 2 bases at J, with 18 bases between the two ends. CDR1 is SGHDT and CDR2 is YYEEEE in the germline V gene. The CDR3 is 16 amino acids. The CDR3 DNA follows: TGTGCCAGCAGCCGCGCCGACTCGCGGGGGAACTATGGCTACACCTTC. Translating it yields CASSRADSRGNYGYTF.

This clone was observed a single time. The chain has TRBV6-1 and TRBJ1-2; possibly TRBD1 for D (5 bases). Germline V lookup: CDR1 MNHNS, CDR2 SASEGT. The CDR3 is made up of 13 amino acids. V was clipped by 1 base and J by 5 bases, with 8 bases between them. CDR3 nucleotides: TGTGCCAGCAGTGAAGTTGGGGGTTATGGCTACACCTTC. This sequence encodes CASSEVGGYGYTF.

The DNA of the CDR3 is TGTGCCAGCTCACCAGGGTCCGAAGAGACCCAGTACTTC. Its translation: CASSPGSEETQYF. V is TRBV18 and J is TRBJ2-5; D is unclear. Trimming cost V 2 bases and J 3 bases, with 7 bases left between them. The CDR3 consists of 13 residues. Germline V lookup: CDR1 KGHSH, CDR2 LQKENI.

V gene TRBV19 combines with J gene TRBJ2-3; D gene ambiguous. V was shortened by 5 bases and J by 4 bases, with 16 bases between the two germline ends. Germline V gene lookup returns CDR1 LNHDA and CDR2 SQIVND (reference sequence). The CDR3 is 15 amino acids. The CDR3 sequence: CASSPAQTGPDTQYF. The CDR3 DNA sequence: TGTGCCAGTAGTCCGGCTCAGACGGGCCCAGATACGCAGTATTTT.

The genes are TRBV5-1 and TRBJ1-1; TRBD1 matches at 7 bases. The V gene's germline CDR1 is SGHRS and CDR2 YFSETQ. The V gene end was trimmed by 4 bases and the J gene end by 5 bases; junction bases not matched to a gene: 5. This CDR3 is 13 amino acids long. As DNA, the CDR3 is TGCGCCAGCAGCCCAGACAGGGTGACTGAAGCTTTCTTT. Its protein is CASSPDRVTEAFF.

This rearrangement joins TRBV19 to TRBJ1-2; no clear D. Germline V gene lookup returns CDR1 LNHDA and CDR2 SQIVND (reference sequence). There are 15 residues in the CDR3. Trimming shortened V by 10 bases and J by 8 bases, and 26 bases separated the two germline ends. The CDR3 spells CAIAPGHYRSGGYTF. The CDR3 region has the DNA TGTGCCATCGCGCCGGGCCACTACAGATCAGGAGGCTACACCTTC.

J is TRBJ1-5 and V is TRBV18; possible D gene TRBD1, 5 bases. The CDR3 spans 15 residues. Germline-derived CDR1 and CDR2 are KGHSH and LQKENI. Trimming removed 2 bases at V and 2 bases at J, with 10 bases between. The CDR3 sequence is CASSPGTTGNQPQHF. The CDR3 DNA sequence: TGTGCCAGCTCACCAGGGACGACAGGCAATCAGCCCCAGCATTTT. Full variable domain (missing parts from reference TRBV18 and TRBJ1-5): NAGVMQNPRHLVRRRGQEARLRCSPMKGHSHVYWYRQLPEEGLKFMVYLQKENIIDESGMPKERFSAEFPKEGPSILRIQQVVRGDSAAYFCASSPGTTGNQPQHFGDGTRLSIL.